This T cell receptor (beta chain) originates from a study of cytomegalovirus exposure and HLA in healthy donors. About the study: Early on, a data release was issued that held 80 million to 90 million unique TCRs from HLA-typed donors.

This clone was recorded a few times. The antigen is undetermined. PCR amplification relied on 60 Vbeta primers (plus 13 Jbeta primers). Repertoires were generated with immunoSEQ multiplex PCR, while TCRdb's copy carries only in-frame clones and drops some. The sample contains under 200,000 clones, about 88% of which appear only once. Study-wide points: A later analysis linked a missense variant in DCLRE1C to the trimming of TCR beta V and J genes. It has been reported that TCR beta sequences accurately predicted the HLA-A and HLA-B alleles of most subjects.

The sequence derives from a woman aged 30 to 39 in good health and CMV-seronegative. The sequencing input was PBMCs.

The DNA for the CDR3 is TGTGCCAGCAGTTTAAACCCCGGGACAGGGGACAATCAGCCCCAGCATTTT. This gives the protein CASSLNPGTGDNQPQHF. V gene TRBV28 combines with J gene TRBJ1-5, with 10 bases fitting TRBD1. In germline, CDR1 is MDHEN, CDR2 SYDVKM. After removal of 2 bases from V and 3 bases from J, the junction contained 7 bases not matched to a gene. The CDR3 consists of 17 residues.